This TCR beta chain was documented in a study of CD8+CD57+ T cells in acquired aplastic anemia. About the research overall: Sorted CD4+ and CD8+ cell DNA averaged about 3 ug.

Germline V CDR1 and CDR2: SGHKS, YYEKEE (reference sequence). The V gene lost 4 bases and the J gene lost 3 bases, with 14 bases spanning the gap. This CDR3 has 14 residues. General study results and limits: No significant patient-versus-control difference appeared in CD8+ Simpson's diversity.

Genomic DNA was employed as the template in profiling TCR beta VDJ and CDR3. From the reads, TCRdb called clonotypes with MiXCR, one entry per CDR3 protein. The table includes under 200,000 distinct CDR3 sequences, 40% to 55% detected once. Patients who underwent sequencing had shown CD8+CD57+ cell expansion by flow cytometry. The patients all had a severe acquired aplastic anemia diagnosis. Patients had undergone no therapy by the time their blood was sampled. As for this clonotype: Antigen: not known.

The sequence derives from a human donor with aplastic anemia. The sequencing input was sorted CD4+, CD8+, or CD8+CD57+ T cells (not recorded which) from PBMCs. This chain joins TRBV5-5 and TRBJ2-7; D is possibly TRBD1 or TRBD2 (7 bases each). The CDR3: CASSQGGADYEQYF. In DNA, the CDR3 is TGTGCCAGCAGCCAGGGGGGGGCGGACTACGAGCAGTACTTC.